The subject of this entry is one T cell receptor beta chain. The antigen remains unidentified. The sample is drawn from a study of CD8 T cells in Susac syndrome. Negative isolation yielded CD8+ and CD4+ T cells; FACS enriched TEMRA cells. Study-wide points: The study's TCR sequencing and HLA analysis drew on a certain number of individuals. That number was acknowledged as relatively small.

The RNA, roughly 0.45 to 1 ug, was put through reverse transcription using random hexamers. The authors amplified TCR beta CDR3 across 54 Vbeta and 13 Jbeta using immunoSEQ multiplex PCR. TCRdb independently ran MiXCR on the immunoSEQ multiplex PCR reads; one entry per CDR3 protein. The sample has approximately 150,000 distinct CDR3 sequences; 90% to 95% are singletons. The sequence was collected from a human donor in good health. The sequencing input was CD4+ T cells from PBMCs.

CDR3 coding DNA: TGTGCCAGTAGTTTGGTCCCGGATCAGCCCCAGCATTTT. As protein: CASSLVPDQPQHF. The chain links TRBV19 to TRBJ1-5; unclear D gene. Trimming removed 5 bases at V and 5 bases at J, with 10 bases between. CDR3 length: 13 residues. CDR1 is LNHDA and CDR2 is SQIVND in the germline V gene (reference sequence).